A single sample gave rise to the 20 T cell receptor beta chains below, sequenced in a study of patients and donors after allogeneic stem cell transplantation. TCRdb reprocessed the RT-PCR reads with MiXCR, giving one entry per CDR3 protein. The data show approximately 31,000 distinct CDR3 sequences, about 37% seen once. Input material: blood, either unsorted or a sorted T cell fraction (not recorded which). The receptors derive from a human donor who was either an allogeneic HSCT recipient or a stem cell or donor lymphocyte infusion donor (not recorded which). It is not recorded whose cells these are; they may come from a transplant donor.

V and J are TRBV7-9 and TRBJ2-1; a possible D gene is TRBD1 (6 bases). V lost 5 bases and J lost 3, with 17 bases in between. This CDR3 region has 16 residues. Germline V lookup: CDR1 SEHNR, CDR2 FQNEAQ (reference sequence). CDR3 amino acids: CASSPQTGQFYNEQFF. The CDR3 DNA is TGTGCCAGCAGCCCCCAGACAGGACAATTCTACAATGAGCAGTTCTTC.

This clonotype has only a few counts. The gene calls are TRBV6-1 and TRBJ2-3; 8 bases align to TRBD2. The junction had 2 bases not matched to a gene; V was cut back by 1 base and J by 2 bases. The CDR3 is made up of 15 amino acids. The germline V gene has CDR1 MNHNS and CDR2 SASEGT. DNA for the CDR3: TGTGCCAGCAGTGAAGGCGGGGGGCCCACAGATACGCAGTATTTT. Its translation is CASSEGGGPTDTQYF.

The V gene is TRBV20-1, the J gene TRBJ2-3; D may be TRBD1 (5 bases). Per germline, CDR1 DFQATT and CDR2 SNEGSKA (reference sequence). V gave up 3 bases and J gave up 3 bases, with 10 bases separating them. This CDR3 region has 13 residues. DNA of the CDR3: TGCAGTGCTAGGAAGGACACAACAGATACGCAGTATTTT. Its protein product is CSARKDTTDTQYF.

The V call is TRBV7-9, the J call TRBJ2-1; 10 nucleotides align to TRBD1. J gave up 8 bases and V 4 bases, and 5 bases lay outside the gene matches. The CDR3 spans 14 residues. Germline V gives CDR1 SEHNR, CDR2 FQNEAQ (reference sequence). CDR3 protein: CASSSTGTGDEQFF. The CDR3 coding sequence is TGTGCCAGCAGCTCCACCGGGACAGGGGATGAGCAGTTCTTC.

This sequence joins TRBV29-1 and TRBJ2-3; possibly TRBD2 for D (5 bases). Germline V gives CDR1 SQVTM, CDR2 ANQGSEA. V shed 7 bases and J shed 1 base, with 9 bases lying between them. The CDR3 consists of 12 residues. CDR3 sequence (DNA): TGCAGCGCCGGACTCGGCACAGATACGCAGTATTTT. This codes for CSAGLGTDTQYF.

This chain uses TRBV28 with TRBJ1-6, with D possibly matching TRBD1 (6 bases). This CDR3 contains 14 residues. Per the germline V gene, CDR1 is MDHEN and CDR2 is SYDVKM. The CDR3 bases are TGTGCTACCTCGGACAGCTCCTATAATTCACCCCTCCACTTT. This codes for CATSDSSYNSPLHF.

This clonotype was counted ten times or more. The V call is TRBV7-2, the J call TRBJ1-5; D unresolved. The germline V and J ends were trimmed by 1 base and 0 bases, with 10 bases remaining between them. The CDR3 spans 16 residues. CDR1 and CDR2 (germline): SGHTA, FQGNSA. The CDR3 nucleotides read TGTGCCAGCAGCTTAGACCACACGGATAGCAATCAGCCCCAGCATTTT. Protein product: CASSLDHTDSNQPQHF. Looking up the rest from reference TRBV7-2 and TRBJ1-5 gives the full variable domain: GAGVSQSPSNKVTEKGKDVELRCDPISGHTALYWYRQSLGQGLEFLIYFQGNSAPDKSGLPSDRFSAERTGGSVSTLTIQRTQQEDSAVYLCASSLDHTDSNQPQHFGDGTRLSIL.

The chain recombines TRBV10-3 with TRBJ2-7, with D unresolved. CDR3 length: 13 residues. Germline loops: CDR1 ENHRY, CDR2 SYGVKD. V lost 7 bases to trimming and J lost 0 bases, with 10 bases between them. The chain's CDR3 is CAIKGKVSYEQYF. CDR3 nucleotides: TGTGCCATCAAGGGTAAAGTCTCCTACGAGCAGTACTTC.

In its sample, this clonotype is large (0.1 to 1%). The chain carries TRBV4-1 and TRBJ2-7, with 7 bases fitting TRBD2. The CDR3 is 15 residues long. CDR1 and CDR2 (germline): MGHRA, YSYEKL. V trimming: 4 bases; J trimming: 0 bases; junction bases outside the gene matches: 6. CDR3 region: CASSLEGTNSYEQYF. For the CDR3, the DNA is TGCGCCAGCAGCCTTGAAGGGACTAACTCCTACGAGCAGTACTTC.

This clonotype was observed a few times. V is TRBV20-1 and J is TRBJ2-7; TRBD2 agrees at 10 bases. Germline V CDR1 and CDR2: DFQATT, SNEGSKA (reference sequence). Trimming cost V 4 bases and J 6 bases; bases outside gene matches: 9. The CDR3 covers 14 residues. CDR3 DNA sequence: TGCAGTGCTACCCCGCTAGCGGGAGCCTTCGAGCAGTACTTC. Encoded protein: CSATPLAGAFEQYF.

A few counts support this clonotype. This chain joins TRBV10-3 and TRBJ2-5; TRBD2 agrees at 7 bases. This CDR3 has 13 amino acids. From germline, CDR1 is ENHRY and CDR2 SYGVKD. Trimming took 10 bases from V and 2 from J; bases not matched to a gene: 7. CDR3 nucleotide sequence: TGTGCCACCCAACCAGCGGGACAAGAGACCCAGTACTTC. It specifies CATQPAGQETQYF.

The V gene is TRBV7-9, the J gene TRBJ2-2; 12 bases match TRBD2. Germline V gene lookup returns CDR1 SEHNR and CDR2 FQNEAQ (reference sequence). The CDR3 contains 15 residues. With V trimmed by 7 bases and J by 5 bases, 5 bases remained unmatched. This CDR3 is CASNAGLAGTGELFF. The CDR3 DNA follows: TGTGCCAGCAACGCCGGACTAGCGGGGACCGGGGAGCTGTTTTTT.

In nucleotides, the CDR3 is TGCGCCAGCAGCCAAGATTTGTTCCGGGGGGAATACAATGAGCAGTTCTTC. This codes for CASSQDLFRGEYNEQFF. V and J are TRBV4-1 and TRBJ2-1, with 7 bases matching TRBD2. This CDR3 spans 17 amino acids. Per germline, CDR1 MGHRA and CDR2 YSYEKL. V trimming: 0 bases; J trimming: 4 bases; junction bases outside the gene matches: 9.

This clonotype appeared a few times. The rearrangement links TRBV5-5 to TRBJ1-1; D perhaps matches TRBD1 (6 bases). The length of the CDR3 is 16 residues. The V gene's germline CDR1 is SGHKS and CDR2 YYEKEE (reference sequence). V shed 2 bases and J shed 4 bases, with 18 bases lying between them. The CDR3 region is CASSFGGKTGSTEAFF. CDR3 DNA: TGTGCCAGCAGCTTCGGGGGTAAAACAGGGTCCACTGAAGCTTTCTTT.

V and J are TRBV21-1 and TRBJ2-7. TRBV21-1 is a documented pseudogene. This CDR3 comprises 10 residues. Here the CDR3 reads CASSKGEQYF. CDR3 nucleotides: TGTGCCAGCAGCAAAGGGGAGCAGTACTTC.

The chain joins TRBV19 to TRBJ2-7, with unresolved D. The CDR3 spans 11 residues. V was trimmed by 7 bases and J by 5 bases, leaving 9 bases between them. Germline V gene lookup returns CDR1 LNHDA and CDR2 SQIVND (reference sequence). Here the CDR3 DNA reads TGTGCCAGTAACTACAACAACGAGCAGTACTTC. It translates to CASNYNNEQYF.

The table lists this clonotype with many counts. V and J are TRBV24-1 and TRBJ2-2; 10 bases fit TRBD2. The V gene end was trimmed by 7 bases and the J gene end by 3 bases; junction bases not matched to a gene: 1. CDR3 length: 14 amino acids. Germline CDR1 and CDR2: KGHDR and SFDVKD. The CDR3 is CATRGTSDTGELFF. In DNA form, the CDR3 reads TGTGCCACCAGAGGGACTAGCGACACCGGGGAGCTGTTTTTT.

The chain combines TRBV20-1 with TRBJ2-3; 13 bases fit TRBD2. This CDR3 is 15 amino acids long. The V segment lost 4 bases and the J segment 2 bases; nucleotides outside the gene matches: 3. Germline lookup yields CDR1 DFQATT and CDR2 SNEGSKA (reference sequence). The CDR3 nucleotides read TGCAGTGCTACAGGGACTAGCGGGGCCACAGATACGCAGTATTTT. It specifies CSATGTSGATDTQYF.

This clonotype occurred many times. The chain has TRBV12-3 or TRBV12-4 and TRBJ1-2; perhaps TRBD1 as D (5 bases). V lost 5 bases and J lost 4, with 11 bases in between. This CDR3 region has 13 residues. CDR3 sequence: CASSTRDLYGYTF. CDR3 DNA sequence: TGTGCCAGCAGTACCAGGGACCTCTATGGCTACACCTTC.

This clonotype came up a few times. The J gene is TRBJ1-3, the V gene TRBV4-2; D is possibly TRBD1 (5 bases). Germline V gene lookup returns CDR1 LGHNA and CDR2 YNFKEQ. Trimming removed 3 bases from V and 1 base from J, with 13 bases in between. CDR3 length: 16 amino acids. The CDR3 DNA is TGTGCCAGCAGCCAGGGGCTCGCCCGGTCTGGAAACACCATATATTTT. Amino acids: CASSQGLARSGNTIYF.